The source of this T cell receptor beta chain is a study of T-cell reconstitution after alpha-beta-depleted transplantation in children. Unique molecular identifiers were incorporated into the prepared TCRbeta library. Using its own MiXCR run on the PCR reads, TCRdb lists one record per CDR3 protein. The sample has about 540,000 distinct CDR3 sequences; roughly 18% are singletons. This clonotype showed up just a few times. V was pared by 0 bases and J by 3 bases, with 19 bases between. The CDR3 loop spans 17 amino acids. Germline CDR1 is SGHRS and CDR2 is YFSETQ. The genes are TRBV5-1 and TRBJ2-7; possibly TRBD2 for D (6 bases). Sequenced material: PBMCs from the stem cell graft donor, taken from the stem cell graft. The receptor's source is a human donor who donated a stem cell graft to a child with acute lymphoblastic leukemia. The CDR3 sequence: CASSLAFRGAILYEQYF. The CDR3 nucleotides read TGCGCCAGCAGCTTGGCCTTTCGCGGGGCTATCCTCTACGAGCAGTACTTC.